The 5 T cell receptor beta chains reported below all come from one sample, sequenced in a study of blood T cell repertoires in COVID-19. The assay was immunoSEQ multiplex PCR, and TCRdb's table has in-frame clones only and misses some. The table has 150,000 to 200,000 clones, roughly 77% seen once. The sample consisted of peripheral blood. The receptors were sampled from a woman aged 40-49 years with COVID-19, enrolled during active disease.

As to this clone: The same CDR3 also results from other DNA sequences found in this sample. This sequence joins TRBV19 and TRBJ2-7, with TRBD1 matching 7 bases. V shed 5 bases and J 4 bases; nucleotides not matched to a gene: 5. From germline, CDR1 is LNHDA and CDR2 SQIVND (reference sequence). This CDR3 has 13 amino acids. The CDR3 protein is CASSRTGSYEQYF. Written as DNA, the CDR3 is TGTGCCAGTAGTCGGACAGGATCATACGAGCAGTACTTC.

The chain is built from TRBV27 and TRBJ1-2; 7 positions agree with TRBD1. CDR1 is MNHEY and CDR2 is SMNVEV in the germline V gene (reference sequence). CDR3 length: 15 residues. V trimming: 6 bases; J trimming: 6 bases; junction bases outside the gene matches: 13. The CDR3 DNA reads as TGTGCCAGCAGCCCACGGCCGCGGGACAGCGATGGCTACACCTTC. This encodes CASSPRPRDSDGYTF.

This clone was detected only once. The CDR3 is CASSQEVQGGYTF. In nucleotides, the CDR3 is TGTGCCAGCAGCCAAGAGGTCCAGGGTGGCTACACCTTC. The rearrangement links TRBV3-1 (or the pseudogene TRBV3-2) to TRBJ1-2, with D maybe TRBD1 (5 bases). CDR1 is LGHDT, CDR2 YNNKEL, per germline (reference sequence). The CDR3 is 13 residues long. The V and J ends lost 0 bases and 7 bases respectively, with 9 bases between them.

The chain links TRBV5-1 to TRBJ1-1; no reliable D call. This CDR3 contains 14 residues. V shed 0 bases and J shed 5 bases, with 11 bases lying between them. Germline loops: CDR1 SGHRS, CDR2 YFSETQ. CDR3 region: CASSLGGGRTEAFF. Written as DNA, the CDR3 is TGCGCCAGCAGCTTGGGGGGAGGGAGGACTGAAGCTTTCTTT.

The CDR3 protein is CASSLGKDYSYEQYF. The CDR3 region has the DNA TGTGCCAGCAGCTTAGGAAAGGACTACTCCTACGAGCAGTACTTC. The V call is TRBV7-2, the J call TRBJ2-7, with D perhaps matching TRBD2 (6 bases). V was pared by 1 base and J by 0 bases, with 10 bases between. This CDR3 contains 15 residues. CDR1 SGHTA and CDR2 FQGNSA come from the germline V gene.